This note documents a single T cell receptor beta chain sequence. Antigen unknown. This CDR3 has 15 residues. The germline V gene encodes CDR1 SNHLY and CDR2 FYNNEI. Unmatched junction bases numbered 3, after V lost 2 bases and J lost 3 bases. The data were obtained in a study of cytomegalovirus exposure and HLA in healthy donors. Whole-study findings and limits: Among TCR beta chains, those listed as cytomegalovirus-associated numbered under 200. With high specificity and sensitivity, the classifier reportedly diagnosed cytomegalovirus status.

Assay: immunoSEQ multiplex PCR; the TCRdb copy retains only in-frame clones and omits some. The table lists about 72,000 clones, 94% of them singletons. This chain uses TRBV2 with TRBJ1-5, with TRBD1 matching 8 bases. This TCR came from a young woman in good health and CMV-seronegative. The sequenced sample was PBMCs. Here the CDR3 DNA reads TGTGCCAGCAGTGAACAGGGGGCGTACAATCAGCCCCAGCATTTT. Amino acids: CASSEQGAYNQPQHF. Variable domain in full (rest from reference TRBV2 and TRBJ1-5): EPEVTQTPSHQVTQMGQEVILRCVPISNHLYFYWYRQILGQKVEFLVSFYNNEISEKSEIFDDQFSVERPDGSNFTLKIRSTKLEDSAMYFCASSEQGAYNQPQHFGDGTRLSIL.